One and the same sample provided the 18 T cell receptor beta chains below, sequenced in a study of blood T cell repertoires in COVID-19. TCRdb's copy holds only in-frame clones and misses some; the assay was immunoSEQ multiplex PCR. The data contain about 170,000 clones, 84% of them singletons. Input material: peripheral blood. The receptors originated from a woman in her seventies with COVID-19, enrolled during active disease.

V and J are TRBV21-1 and TRBJ2-7; the D call of TRBD2 is as the table states it, not checked on the DNA. TRBV21-1 is classified as a pseudogene. CDR3 length equals 15 residues. In DNA form, the CDR3 reads TGTGCCAGCAGCCCCCTTTGGAGGGTTGAGCACGAGCAGTACGTC. Translation gives CASSPLWRVEHEQYV.

This clone was counted between two and nine times. This rearrangement joins TRBV18 to TRBJ2-7; 8 bases are a match to TRBD1. J gave up 5 bases and V 3 bases, and 3 bases lay outside the gene matches. CDR3 length equals 13 residues. Germline CDR1 KGHSH, CDR2 LQKENI. The CDR3 sequence is CASSPGQVHEQYF. The CDR3 DNA reads as TGTGCCAGCTCACCGGGACAGGTCCACGAGCAGTACTTC.

The chain couples TRBV7-2 to TRBJ2-1; 7 bases match TRBD2. The germline gives CDR1 SGHTA, CDR2 FQGNSA. This CDR3 has 14 amino acids. Losses at the gene ends were 3 bases for V and 2 bases for J; bases not matched to a gene: 1. DNA of the CDR3: TGTGCCAGCAGCTTTCTAGCGGCCTACAATGAGCAGTTCTTC. As protein: CASSFLAAYNEQFF.

J is TRBJ1-2 and V is TRBV5-4; a weak D match, TRBD1 (6 bases). The CDR3 sequence is 14 residues long. V lost 3 bases to trimming and J lost 5 bases, with 14 bases between them. Germline V CDR1 and CDR2: SGHNT, YYREEE (reference sequence). CDR3 sequence reads: CASSSGIGGYGYTF. DNA for the CDR3: TGTGCCAGCAGCTCGGGGATAGGGGGTTATGGCTACACCTTC. Using reference TRBV5-4 and TRBJ1-2 for the parts outside the CDR3, the full variable domain is ETGVTQSPTHLIKTRGQQVTLRCSSQSGHNTVSWYQQALGQGPQFIFQYYREEENGRGNFPPRFSGLQFPNYSSELNVNALELDDSALYLCASSSGIGGYGYTFGSGTRLTVV.

The rearrangement uses TRBV25-1 and TRBJ2-3; 9 bases are shared with TRBD2. V trimming: 1 base; J trimming: 6 bases; junction bases outside the gene matches: 5. CDR1 is MGHDK, CDR2 SYGVNS, per germline. The CDR3 is made up of 15 amino acids. The CDR3 reads CASSEFASGADTQYF. CDR3 in DNA: TGTGCCAGCAGTGAATTTGCTAGCGGGGCGGATACGCAGTATTTT.

The chain recombines TRBV7-3 with TRBJ2-3, with D hard to call. The CDR3 has 13 amino acids. In germline, CDR1 is SGHTA, CDR2 FQGTGA. Trimming removed 2 bases from V and 4 bases from J, with 7 bases in between. The CDR3 DNA follows: TGTGCCAGCAGCTTAGGCATTGCAGATACGCAGTATTTT. Translating gives CASSLGIADTQYF.

This chain joins TRBV4-2 and TRBJ2-7; 7 nucleotides line up with TRBD1. Germline CDR1 and CDR2: LGHNA and YNFKEQ. The V and J ends lost 1 base and 4 bases, in that order; junction bases with no gene match: 7. The CDR3 sequence is 15 residues long. The CDR3 coding sequence is TGTGCCAGCAGCCAAGGGGTAGGCAGGGGGTACGAGCAGTACTTC. Its translation: CASSQGVGRGYEQYF.

This chain joins TRBV2 and TRBJ1-2, with a possible D match to TRBD1 (6 bases). CDR3 size: 12 residues. With 5 bases removed from V and 8 bases from J, the gap between germline ends came to 12 bases. Per the germline V gene, CDR1 is SNHLY and CDR2 is FYNNEI. The CDR3 nucleotides are TGTGCCAGCAGTTTTACAGGGAGCGGCTACACCTTC. Amino acids: CASSFTGSGYTF.

V usage is TRBV7-3 and J usage is TRBJ1-1; a weak D match, TRBD1 (5 bases). The germline gives CDR1 SGHTA, CDR2 FQGTGA. This CDR3 contains 13 residues. V gave up 5 bases and J gave up 6 bases, with 13 bases separating them. DNA of the CDR3: TGTGCCAGCAGCATACTCCGGGACTCTGAAGCTTTCTTT. It codes for CASSILRDSEAFF.

This clone was recorded a few times. CDR3 residues: CASSPQSGRGGEQFF. The CDR3, as DNA: TGTGCCAGCTCACCCCAGAGCGGGAGGGGAGGCGAGCAGTTCTTC. The chain carries TRBV18 and TRBJ2-1; 10 nucleotides match TRBD2. V lost 3 bases to trimming and J lost 10 bases; unmatched junction nucleotides: 9. The CDR3 loop spans 15 amino acids. The germline CDR1 and CDR2 sequences are KGHSH and LQKENI. The variable domain in full, completed from reference TRBV18 and TRBJ2-1, reads NAGVMQNPRHLVRRRGQEARLRCSPMKGHSHVYWYRQLPEEGLKFMVYLQKENIIDESGMPKERFSAEFPKEGPSILRIQQVVRGDSAAYFCASSPQSGRGGEQFFGPGTRLTVL.

The CDR3 region is CASSPEVRGSYNEQFF. The CDR3 DNA sequence: TGTGCCAGCAGCCCGGAAGTCAGGGGCTCCTACAATGAGCAGTTCTTC. This chain joins TRBV5-6 and TRBJ2-1, with D tentatively TRBD1 (6 bases). The V and J ends lost 4 bases and 0 bases respectively, with 14 bases between them. CDR1 is SGHDT, CDR2 YYEEEE, per germline. This CDR3 has 16 amino acids.

The chain is built from TRBV6-2 or TRBV6-3 and TRBJ2-7; 10 bases map to TRBD1. The length of the CDR3 is 13 residues. CDR1 is MNHEY and CDR2 is SVGEGT in the germline V gene. V gave up 5 bases and J gave up 6 bases; unmatched junction bases: 4. CDR3 residues: CASSQTGGREQYF. The CDR3 nucleotides are TGTGCCAGCAGTCAGACAGGGGGCCGCGAGCAGTACTTC.

This rearrangement joins TRBV11-2 to TRBJ2-5; 10 nucleotides align to TRBD2. The germline CDR1 and CDR2 sequences are SGHAT and FQNNGV. The trim removed 1 base at V and 4 bases at J, leaving 6 bases unmatched. This CDR3 contains 16 residues. This CDR3 reads CASSLASGGWGETQYF. The CDR3 DNA sequence: TGTGCCAGCAGCTTAGCTAGCGGGGGATGGGGAGAGACCCAGTACTTC.

The gene calls are TRBV20-1 and TRBJ2-7; D is perhaps TRBD2 (5 bases). Germline values: CDR1 DFQATT, CDR2 SNEGSKA (reference sequence). V dropped 3 bases and J dropped 9 bases, with 18 bases sitting between them. The CDR3 is made up of 13 amino acids. CDR3 loop: CSASAGSKGGQYV. The CDR3 nucleotides read TGCAGTGCTAGTGCCGGGTCTAAAGGAGGGCAGTACGTC.

The chain joins TRBV14 to TRBJ2-1, with D maybe TRBD2 (6 bases). Looked up from germline, CDR1 is SGHDN and CDR2 is FVKESK. The CDR3 has 14 residues. The V gene lost 8 bases and the J gene lost 2 bases, with 13 bases spanning the gap. The CDR3 DNA sequence: TGTGCCAGCTACCGGGACTCAGCCTACAATGAGCAGTTCTTC. It yields the protein CASYRDSAYNEQFF.

V usage is TRBV7-8 and J usage is TRBJ1-3; D is possibly TRBD1 (6 bases). V lost 1 base and J 5 bases, leaving 9 bases between the germline ends. Germline CDR1 reads SGHVS; CDR2 reads FQNEAQ. CDR3 length: 14 residues. The DNA for the CDR3 is TGTGCCAGCAGCTTAGGCAGGGGACGAAACACCATATATTTT. Translation: CASSLGRGRNTIYF. Supplemented by reference TRBV7-8 and TRBJ1-3, the full variable domain reads GAGVSQSPRYKVAKRGQDVALRCDPISGHVSLFWYQQALGQGPEFLTYFQNEAQLDKSGLPSDRFFAERPEGSVSTLKIQRTQQEDSAVYLCASSLGRGRNTIYFGEGSWLTVV.

The J gene is TRBJ2-7, the V gene TRBV25-1; TRBD1 matches 9 bases. The CDR3 totals 13 residues. Germline assignment: CDR1 MGHDK and CDR2 SYGVNS. Trimming removed 6 bases from V and 5 bases from J; junction bases left unmatched: 5. For the CDR3, the DNA is TGTGCCAGCAGACAGGGGGCGCAGGACGAGCAGTACTTC. The encoded protein is CASRQGAQDEQYF.

The chain has TRBV14 and TRBJ2-5; the match to TRBD2 covers 11 bases. Trimming at V came to 6 bases and at J to 2 bases, leaving 5 bases not matched to a gene. Per the germline V gene, CDR1 is SGHDN and CDR2 is FVKESK. The CDR3 extends over 15 amino acids. CDR3 sequence reads: CASSLTSGGQETQYF. Here the CDR3 DNA reads TGTGCCAGCAGTCTTACTAGCGGGGGACAAGAGACCCAGTACTTC.